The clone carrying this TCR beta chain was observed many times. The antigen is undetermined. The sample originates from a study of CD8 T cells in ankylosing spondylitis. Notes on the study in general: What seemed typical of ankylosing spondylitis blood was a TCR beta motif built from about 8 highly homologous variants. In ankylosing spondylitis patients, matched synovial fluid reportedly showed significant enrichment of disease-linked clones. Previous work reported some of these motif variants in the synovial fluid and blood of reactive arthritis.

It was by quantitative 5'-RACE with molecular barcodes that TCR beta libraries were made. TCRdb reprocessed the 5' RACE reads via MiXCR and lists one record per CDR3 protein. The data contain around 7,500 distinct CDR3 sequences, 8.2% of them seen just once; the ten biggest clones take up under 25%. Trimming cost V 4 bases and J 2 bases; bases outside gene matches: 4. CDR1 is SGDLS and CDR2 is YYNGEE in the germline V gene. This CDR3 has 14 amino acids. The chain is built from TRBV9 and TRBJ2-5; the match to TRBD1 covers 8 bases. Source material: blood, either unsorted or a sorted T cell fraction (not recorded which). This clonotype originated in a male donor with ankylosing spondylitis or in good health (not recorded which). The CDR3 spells CASSTDREQETQYF. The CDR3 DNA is TGTGCCAGCAGCACGGACAGGGAGCAAGAGACCCAGTACTTC.